Below, 10 T cell receptor beta chains from the same sample are listed, as sequenced in a study of T cell changes during pregnancy in multiple sclerosis. Some clones are missing from TCRdb's copy, which holds only in-frame ones; the method was immunoSEQ multiplex PCR. The sample contains about 43,000 clones, approximately 91% of which appear only once. Input material: PBMCs (not recorded whether the cells were cultured). These receptors originate from a female donor with multiple sclerosis, enrolled in a pregnancy study.

The chain uses TRBV21-1 and TRBJ1-1; TRBD1, the D gene given by the table, was not confirmed from the DNA. TRBV21-1 is a pseudogene locus. The CDR3 runs 14 residues. The CDR3: CASRGDRVNTEAFF. As DNA, the CDR3 is TGTGCCAGCAGAGGAGACAGGGTGAACACTGAAGCTTTCTTT.

The V call is TRBV7-8, the J call TRBJ2-1, with 7 bases that match TRBD2. CDR3 size: 16 residues. Germline CDR1 SGHVS, CDR2 FQNEAQ. Trimming removed 6 bases from V and 0 bases from J; junction bases left unmatched: 8. The DNA for the CDR3 is TGTGCCAGCAGTTCCTTAAGCGGGGCCTCCTACAATGAGCAGTTCTTC. Translated, it gives CASSSLSGASYNEQFF.

This clone was seen a handful of times. The chain carries TRBV19 and TRBJ1-4; possible D gene TRBD1, 6 bases. The CDR3 has 15 amino acids. Trimming took 4 bases from V and 6 from J, leaving 15 bases between them. CDR1 is LNHDA, CDR2 SQIVND, per germline (reference sequence). CDR3 amino acids: CASSSGGGTYEKLFF. DNA for the CDR3: TGTGCCAGTAGTAGCGGGGGCGGGACCTATGAAAAACTGTTTTTT.

The rearrangement joins TRBV5-6 to TRBJ1-2; D is undetermined. CDR3 length: 14 amino acids. V was shortened by 0 bases and J by 8 bases, with 14 bases between the two germline ends. Germline CDR1 SGHDT, CDR2 YYEEEE. Here the CDR3 reads CASSLAAPEEGYTF. CDR3 bases: TGTGCCAGCAGCTTGGCGGCGCCCGAGGAGGGCTACACCTTC.

This clone was detected only once. The CDR3 protein is CASSPVPGLSSYEQYF. CDR3 nucleotide sequence: TGTGCCAGCTCACCAGTCCCGGGACTGAGCTCCTACGAGCAGTACTTC. The chain carries TRBV18 and TRBJ2-7; possible D gene TRBD2, 6 bases. Trimming shortened V by 2 bases and J by 0 bases, and 14 bases separated the two germline ends. Germline V CDR1 and CDR2: KGHSH, LQKENI. CDR3 size: 16 residues.

The chain joins TRBV6-5 to TRBJ1-3, with TRBD1 matching over 7 bases. CDR3 length: 15 residues. J lost 0 bases, V lost 6 bases, and 5 bases had no gene match. Germline V gene sequence: CDR1 MNHEY, CDR2 SVGAGI. The CDR3 DNA reads TGTGCCAGCAGGACGGGACAGCTCTCTGGAAACACCATATATTTT. This translates into CASRTGQLSGNTIYF.

The chain has TRBV6-4 and TRBJ2-1, with 10 bases aligning to TRBD2. Per the germline V gene, CDR1 is MRHNA and CDR2 is SNTAGT. The CDR3 runs 14 residues. The V and J ends lost 6 bases and 7 bases, in that order; junction bases with no gene match: 6. CDR3 nucleotides: TGTGCCAGCAGCTTAGCGGGAGGTAGAAATGAGCAGTTCTTC. Amino acids: CASSLAGGRNEQFF.

V usage is TRBV10-3 and J usage is TRBJ2-2; TRBD2 matches at 9 bases. There are 14 residues in the CDR3. Germline loops: CDR1 ENHRY, CDR2 SYGVKD. V lost 6 bases, J lost 6 bases, and 5 bases stayed unmatched. This chain's CDR3 is CAIRGTSISGELFF. The CDR3 DNA sequence: TGTGCCATCAGGGGGACTAGCATTTCCGGGGAGCTGTTTTTT.

CDR3 DNA sequence: TGTGCCAGCCGGGGGGGAGTAATCGAGCAGTACTTC. It translates to CASRGGVIEQYF. V usage is TRBV28 and J usage is TRBJ2-7; TRBD2 aligns across 8 bases. Germline lookup yields CDR1 MDHEN and CDR2 SYDVKM. This CDR3 contains 12 residues. J was trimmed by 6 bases and V by 8 bases; bases with no gene match: 6.

The chain recombines TRBV6-5 with TRBJ2-1, with 7 bases that match TRBD2. CDR3 length: 13 residues. Looked up from germline, CDR1 is MNHEY and CDR2 is SVGAGI. J gave up 7 bases and V 7 bases, and 7 bases lay outside the gene matches. The CDR3 loop reads CASTREVNNEQFF. CDR3 nucleotide sequence: TGTGCCAGCACCCGGGAGGTCAATAATGAGCAGTTCTTC.